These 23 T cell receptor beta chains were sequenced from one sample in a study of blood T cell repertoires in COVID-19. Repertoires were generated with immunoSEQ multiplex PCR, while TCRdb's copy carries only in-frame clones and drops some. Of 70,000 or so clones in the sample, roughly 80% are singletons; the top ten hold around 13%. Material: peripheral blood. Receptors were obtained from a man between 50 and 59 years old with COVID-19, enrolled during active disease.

CDR3 in amino acids: CASSQGLQGAAGYTF. CDR3 nucleotides: TGCGCCAGCAGCCAAGGCTTACAGGGGGCGGCAGGCTACACCTTC. This chain joins TRBV4-1 and TRBJ1-2; 9 bases line up with TRBD1. CDR1 and CDR2 (germline): MGHRA, YSYEKL. The junction had 8 bases not matched to a gene; V was cut back by 1 base and J by 8 bases. This CDR3 is 15 amino acids long.

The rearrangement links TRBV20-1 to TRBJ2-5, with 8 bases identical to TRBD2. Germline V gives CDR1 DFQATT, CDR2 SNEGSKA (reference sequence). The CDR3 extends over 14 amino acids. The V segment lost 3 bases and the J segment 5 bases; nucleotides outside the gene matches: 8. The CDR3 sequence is CSASTSGSDETQYF. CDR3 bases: TGCAGTGCTAGTACCAGCGGGAGTGATGAGACCCAGTACTTC.

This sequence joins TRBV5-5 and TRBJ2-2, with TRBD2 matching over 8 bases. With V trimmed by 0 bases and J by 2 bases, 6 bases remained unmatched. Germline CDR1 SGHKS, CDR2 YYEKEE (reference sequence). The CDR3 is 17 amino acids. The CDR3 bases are TGTGCCAGCAGCTTGGGCCCGGGAGGGCCTAACACCGGGGAGCTGTTTTTT. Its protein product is CASSLGPGGPNTGELFF.

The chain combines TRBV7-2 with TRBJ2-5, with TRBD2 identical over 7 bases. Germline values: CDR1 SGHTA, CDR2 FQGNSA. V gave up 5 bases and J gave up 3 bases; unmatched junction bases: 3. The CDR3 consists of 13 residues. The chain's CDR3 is CASSRGEKETQYF. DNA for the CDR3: TGTGCCAGCAGCCGGGGGGAGAAAGAGACCCAGTACTTC.

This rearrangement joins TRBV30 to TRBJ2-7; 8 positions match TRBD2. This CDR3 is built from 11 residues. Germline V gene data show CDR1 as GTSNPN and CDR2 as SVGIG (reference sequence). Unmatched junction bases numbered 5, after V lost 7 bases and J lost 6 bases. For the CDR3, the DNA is TGTGCCTTGACCGGGACTAGCGAGCAGTACTTC. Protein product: CALTGTSEQYF.

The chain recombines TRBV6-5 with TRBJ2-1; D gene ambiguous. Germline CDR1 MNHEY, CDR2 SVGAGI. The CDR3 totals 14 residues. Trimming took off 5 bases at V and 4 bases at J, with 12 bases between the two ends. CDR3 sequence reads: CASSRDIPYNEQFF. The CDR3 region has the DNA TGTGCCAGCAGTAGAGACATACCGTACAATGAGCAGTTCTTC.

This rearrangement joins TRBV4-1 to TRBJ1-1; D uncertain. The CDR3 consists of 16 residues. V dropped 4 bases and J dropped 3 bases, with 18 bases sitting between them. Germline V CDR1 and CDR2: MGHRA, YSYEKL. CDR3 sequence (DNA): TGCGCCAGCAGCCTTAGGCTTGGCCCCGGGGACACTGAAGCTTTCTTT. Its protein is CASSLRLGPGDTEAFF.

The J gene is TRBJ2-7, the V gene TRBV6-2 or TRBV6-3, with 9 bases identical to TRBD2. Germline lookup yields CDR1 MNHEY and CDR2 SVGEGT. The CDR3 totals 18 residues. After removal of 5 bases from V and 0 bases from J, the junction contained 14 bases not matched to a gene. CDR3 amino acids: CASSHRELAGVSSYEQYF. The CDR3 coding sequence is TGTGCCAGCAGTCACCGCGAACTAGCGGGCGTAAGCTCCTACGAGCAGTACTTC.

The CDR3 loop is CASRQSLSGLAGREQYF. The CDR3 DNA reads as TGTGCCAGCAGACAGTCTTTATCAGGGCTAGCGGGACGGGAGCAGTACTTC. The chain links TRBV3-1 (or the pseudogene TRBV3-2) to TRBJ2-7, with 9 bases aligning to TRBD2. Germline values: CDR1 LGHDT, CDR2 YNNKEL (reference sequence). This CDR3 comprises 17 residues. V dropped 6 bases and J dropped 7; count of bases not matched to a gene: 19.

For the CDR3, the DNA is TGTGCCAGCAGTCTTCTCGCAGGGGCAACTAATGAAAAACTGTTTTTT. This sequence encodes CASSLLAGATNEKLFF. The chain is built from TRBV2 and TRBJ1-4; weak D call: TRBD1 (6 bases). The CDR3 consists of 16 residues. The V gene lost 5 bases and the J gene lost 0 bases, with 13 bases spanning the gap. Germline V gene data show CDR1 as SNHLY and CDR2 as FYNNEI.

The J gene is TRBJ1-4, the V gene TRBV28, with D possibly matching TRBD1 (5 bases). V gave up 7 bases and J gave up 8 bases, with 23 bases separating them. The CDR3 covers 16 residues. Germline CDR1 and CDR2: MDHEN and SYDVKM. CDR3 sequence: CASKEGREDGREKLFF. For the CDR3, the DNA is TGTGCCAGCAAGGAGGGACGTGAGGACGGGCGGGAAAAACTGTTTTTT.

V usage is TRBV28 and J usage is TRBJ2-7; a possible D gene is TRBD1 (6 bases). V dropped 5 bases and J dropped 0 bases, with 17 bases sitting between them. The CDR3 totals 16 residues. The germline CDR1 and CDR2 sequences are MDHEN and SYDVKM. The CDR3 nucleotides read TGTGCCAGCAGTATATCCGGACAGATAAGCTCCTACGAGCAGTACTTC. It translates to CASSISGQISSYEQYF.

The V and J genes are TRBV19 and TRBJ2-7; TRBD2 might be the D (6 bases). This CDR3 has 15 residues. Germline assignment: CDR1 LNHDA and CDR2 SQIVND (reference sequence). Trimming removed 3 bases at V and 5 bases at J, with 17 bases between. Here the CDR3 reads CASSIDFGTFDEQYF. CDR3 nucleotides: TGTGCCAGTAGTATCGACTTCGGGACTTTTGACGAGCAGTACTTC.

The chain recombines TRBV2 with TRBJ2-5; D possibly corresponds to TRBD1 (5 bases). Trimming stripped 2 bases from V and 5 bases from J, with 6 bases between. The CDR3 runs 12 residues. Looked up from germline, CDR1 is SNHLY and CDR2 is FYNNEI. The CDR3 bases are TGTGCCAGCAGTGAACCAGGGGAGACCCAGTACTTC. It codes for CASSEPGETQYF. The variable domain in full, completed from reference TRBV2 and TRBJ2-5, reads EPEVTQTPSHQVTQMGQEVILRCVPISNHLYFYWYRQILGQKVEFLVSFYNNEISEKSEIFDDQFSVERPDGSNFTLKIRSTKLEDSAMYFCASSEPGETQYFGPGTRLLVL.

The CDR3 sequence: CASSPSGGAGEKLFF. CDR3 coding DNA: TGCGCCAGCAGCCCCTCCGGGGGGGCGGGTGAAAAACTGTTTTTT. J is TRBJ1-4 and V is TRBV5-1, with a tentative D call TRBD1 (6 bases). Germline V gene data show CDR1 as SGHRS and CDR2 as YFSETQ. The CDR3 is 15 amino acids. V lost 4 bases to trimming and J lost 7 bases, with 17 bases between them.

The CDR3 DNA follows: TGCGCCAGCAGCACCACCGGGACAGGGGTGGATGGCTACACCTTC. It encodes CASSTTGTGVDGYTF. V is TRBV5-1 and J is TRBJ1-2; 10 bases agree with TRBD1. Germline V gene lookup returns CDR1 SGHRS and CDR2 YFSETQ. V lost 4 bases to trimming and J lost 6 bases; unmatched junction nucleotides: 9. This CDR3 is 15 amino acids long.

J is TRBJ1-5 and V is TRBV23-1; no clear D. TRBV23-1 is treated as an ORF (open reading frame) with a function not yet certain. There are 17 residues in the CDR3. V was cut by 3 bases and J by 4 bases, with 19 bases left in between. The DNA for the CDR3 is TGCGCCAGCAGTCATCCGAGCCCCGAGCGGAAAAATCAGCCCCAGCATTTT. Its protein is CASSHPSPERKNQPQHF.

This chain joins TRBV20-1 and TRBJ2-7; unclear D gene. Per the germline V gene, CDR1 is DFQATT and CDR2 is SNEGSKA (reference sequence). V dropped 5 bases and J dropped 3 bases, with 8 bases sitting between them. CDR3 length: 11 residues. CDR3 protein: CSALRSYEQYF. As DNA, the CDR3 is TGCAGTGCTCTAAGGAGCTACGAGCAGTACTTC.

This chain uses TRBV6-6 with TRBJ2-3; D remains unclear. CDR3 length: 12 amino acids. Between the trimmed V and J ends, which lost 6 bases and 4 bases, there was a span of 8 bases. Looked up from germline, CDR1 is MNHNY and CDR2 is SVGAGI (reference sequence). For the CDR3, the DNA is TGTGCCAGCAGCGAACAAGCAGATACGCAGTATTTT. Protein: CASSEQADTQYF.

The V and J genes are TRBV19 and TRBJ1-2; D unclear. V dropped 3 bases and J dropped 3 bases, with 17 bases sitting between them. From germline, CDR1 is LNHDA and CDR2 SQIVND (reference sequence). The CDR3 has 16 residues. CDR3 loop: CASSIGGDRVYYGYTF. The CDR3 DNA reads TGTGCCAGTAGTATCGGCGGGGATAGGGTTTACTATGGCTACACCTTC.

CDR3 loop: CATSDTGQGQETQYF. For the CDR3, the DNA is TGTGCCACCAGTGACACCGGACAGGGGCAAGAGACCCAGTACTTC. The rearrangement uses TRBV24-1 and TRBJ2-5, with TRBD1 matching 9 bases. The CDR3 covers 15 residues. Trimming at V came to 4 bases and at J to 2 bases, leaving 4 bases not matched to a gene. Germline V gene data show CDR1 as KGHDR and CDR2 as SFDVKD.

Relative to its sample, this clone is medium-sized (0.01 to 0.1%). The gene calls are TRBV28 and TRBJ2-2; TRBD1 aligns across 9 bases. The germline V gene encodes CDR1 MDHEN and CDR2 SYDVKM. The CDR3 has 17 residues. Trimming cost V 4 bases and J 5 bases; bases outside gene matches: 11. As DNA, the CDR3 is TGTGCCAGCAGTTCCCCCCCCGGGACAGGGAGGACCGGGGAGCTGTTTTTT. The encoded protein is CASSSPPGTGRTGELFF.

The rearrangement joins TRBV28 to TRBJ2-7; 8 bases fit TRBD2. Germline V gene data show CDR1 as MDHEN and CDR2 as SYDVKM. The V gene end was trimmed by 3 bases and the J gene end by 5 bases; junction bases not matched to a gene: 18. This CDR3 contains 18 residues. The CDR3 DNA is TGTGCCAGCAGTTTCGCGGGGGGTAGCGGGATTTCAAAAAACGAGCAGTACTTC. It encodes CASSFAGGSGISKNEQYF.